One and the same sample provided the 25 T cell receptor beta chains below, sequenced in a study of cytomegalovirus exposure and HLA in healthy donors. In the PCR, 60 Vbeta and 13 Jbeta primers were used. TCRdb's table, derived via immunoSEQ multiplex PCR, lists solely in-frame clones and lacks some. Among under 200,000 clones listed, approximately 85% were seen once. The sequenced sample consisted of PBMCs. Receptors were obtained from a girl aged 2-9 years in good health and CMV-seropositive.

This clone qualifies as medium-sized (0.01 to 0.1%). The chain combines TRBV29-1 with TRBJ1-5, with a weak D call TRBD1 (6 bases). This CDR3 comprises 15 residues. Trimming shortened V by 6 bases and J by 6 bases, and 21 bases separated the two germline ends. The germline CDR1 and CDR2 sequences are SQVTM and ANQGSEA. This CDR3 reads CSVLYEAGDSQPQHF. The CDR3 region has the DNA TGCAGCGTATTATACGAGGCAGGGGATAGTCAGCCCCAGCATTTT.

The chain couples TRBV28 to TRBJ2-2; no clear D gene. The CDR3 consists of 15 residues. Germline-derived CDR1 and CDR2 are MDHEN and SYDVKM. With 4 bases removed from V and 8 bases from J, the gap between germline ends came to 17 bases. CDR3 sequence: CASSSRVSPKGELFF. The CDR3 region has the DNA TGTGCCAGCAGTTCTCGGGTCAGTCCGAAGGGGGAGCTGTTTTTT.

This clone has only a few counts. The CDR3 DNA is TGTGCCAGCAGCCCAGGGGCCTCCTACGAGCAGTACTTC. Encoded protein: CASSPGASYEQYF. The rearrangement links TRBV6-5 to TRBJ2-7, with a possible D match to TRBD1 (6 bases). This CDR3 comprises 13 residues. Trimming pared 6 bases from V and 0 bases from J, leaving 9 bases between. CDR1 and CDR2 (germline): MNHEY, SVGAGI.

V gene TRBV28 combines with J gene TRBJ2-1; TRBD1 aligns across 8 bases. With V trimmed by 5 bases and J by 5 bases, 8 bases remained unmatched. The CDR3 extends over 15 amino acids. Germline assignment: CDR1 MDHEN and CDR2 SYDVKM. The CDR3 DNA is TGTGCCAGCAGTCCCACAGGGGGTTACGACAATGAGCAGTTCTTC. It specifies CASSPTGGYDNEQFF.

DNA for the CDR3: TGTGCCAGCTCACGGGACAGAGAGAACACTGAAGCTTTCTTT. Residues: CASSRDRENTEAFF. The V gene is TRBV18, the J gene TRBJ1-1, with TRBD1 identical over 7 bases. CDR1 is KGHSH and CDR2 is LQKENI in the germline V gene. This CDR3 is 14 amino acids long. Unmatched junction bases numbered 3, after V lost 4 bases and J lost 1 base.

This chain links TRBV6-1 with TRBJ2-7, with 8 bases matching TRBD1. V trimming: 6 bases; J trimming: 0 bases; junction bases outside the gene matches: 7. The germline CDR1 and CDR2 sequences are MNHNS and SASEGT. The CDR3 consists of 15 residues. CDR3 loop: CASRDRAGVSYEQYF. The CDR3 region has the DNA TGTGCCAGCAGGGACAGGGCTGGTGTCTCCTACGAGCAGTACTTC.

This sequence joins TRBV7-9 and TRBJ2-2; D gene uncertain. Germline CDR1 is SEHNR and CDR2 is FQNEAQ (reference sequence). V lost 8 bases, J lost 6 bases, and 19 bases lay in between. This CDR3 comprises 15 residues. CDR3 residues: CASPSWQVGAGELFF. DNA of the CDR3: TGTGCCAGCCCCTCTTGGCAGGTCGGCGCCGGGGAGCTGTTTTTT.

The chain uses TRBV14 and TRBJ2-1, with TRBD2 identical over 9 bases. V lost 4 bases to trimming and J lost 8 bases; unmatched junction nucleotides: 3. The CDR3 runs 13 residues. The germline CDR1 and CDR2 sequences are SGHDN and FVKESK. The CDR3 sequence: CASSRAGGHEQFF. The DNA of the CDR3 is TGTGCCAGCAGCCGAGCGGGAGGACATGAGCAGTTCTTC.

The chain has TRBV5-1 and TRBJ2-1; the match to TRBD2 covers 11 bases. Germline loops: CDR1 SGHRS, CDR2 YFSETQ. V gave up 4 bases and J gave up 9 bases; unmatched junction bases: 6. The CDR3 runs to 14 residues. For the CDR3, the DNA is TGCGCCAGCAGCCTTTTAGCGGGAGGGCGTGAGCAGTTCTTC. Residues: CASSLLAGGREQFF.

This sequence joins TRBV27 and TRBJ2-7; TRBD2 aligns across 7 bases. The CDR3 loop spans 15 amino acids. Germline V gene data show CDR1 as MNHEY and CDR2 as SMNVEV (reference sequence). After removal of 5 bases from V and 3 bases from J, the junction contained 10 bases not matched to a gene. In DNA, the CDR3 is TGTGCCAGCAGTCCGACGGGAGGACCCTACTACGAGCAGTACTTC. Its protein is CASSPTGGPYYEQYF.

This chain connects TRBV18 to TRBJ1-1; D may be TRBD1 (5 bases). Deletions cut 3 bases from V and 3 bases from J, with 14 bases between. Germline assignment: CDR1 KGHSH and CDR2 LQKENI. CDR3 length: 15 amino acids. The CDR3 here is CASSPAAGFDTEAFF. CDR3 nucleotide sequence: TGTGCCAGCTCACCCGCGGCAGGGTTCGACACTGAAGCTTTCTTT.

The chain is built from TRBV2 and TRBJ2-3; tentative D call: TRBD1 (5 bases). The CDR3 totals 14 residues. The germline CDR1 and CDR2 sequences are SNHLY and FYNNEI. Trimming removed 1 base from V and 2 bases from J, with 7 bases in between. The CDR3 sequence is CASSEGQTTDTQYF. As DNA, the CDR3 is TGTGCCAGCAGTGAAGGACAGACCACAGATACGCAGTATTTT.

V and J are TRBV4-1 and TRBJ1-5, with D unresolved. Germline assignment: CDR1 MGHRA and CDR2 YSYEKL. The V gene lost 3 bases and the J gene lost 0 bases, with 15 bases spanning the gap. This CDR3 spans 17 amino acids. As DNA, the CDR3 is TGCGCCAGCAGCCACGACCCCAGGACTGTTAGCAATCAGCCCCAGCATTTT. Translated, it gives CASSHDPRTVSNQPQHF.

V and J are TRBV13 and TRBJ1-3; TRBD1 aligns across 9 bases. This CDR3 spans 15 amino acids. V was clipped by 5 bases and J by 3 bases; unmatched bases: 5. Germline values: CDR1 PRHDT, CDR2 FYEKMQ (reference sequence). The CDR3 bases are TGTGCCAGCAGCCCACAGGGGGCGAGTGGAAACACCATATATTTT. Translating it yields CASSPQGASGNTIYF. Variable domain in full (rest from reference TRBV13 and TRBJ1-3): AAGVIQSPRHLIKEKRETATLKCYPIPRHDTVYWYQQGPGQDPQFLISFYEKMQSDKGSIPDRFSAQQFSDYHSELNMSSLELGDSALYFCASSPQGASGNTIYFGEGSWLTVV.

CDR3 DNA sequence: TGTGCCGGTAAAGACAGGGCTCATGGCTACACCTTC. As protein: CAGKDRAHGYTF. This rearrangement joins TRBV30 to TRBJ1-2; 7 nucleotides match TRBD1. The length of the CDR3 is 12 residues. Germline V gene lookup returns CDR1 GTSNPN and CDR2 SVGIG (reference sequence). Trimming removed 8 bases from V and 6 bases from J; junction bases left unmatched: 9.

The rearrangement links TRBV4-1 to TRBJ2-1, with 8 bases identical to TRBD2. The CDR3 has 17 residues. Germline CDR1 and CDR2: MGHRA and YSYEKL. The V segment lost 0 bases and the J segment 6 bases; nucleotides outside the gene matches: 10. CDR3 in amino acids: CASSQEGGAGVTNEQFF. For the CDR3, the DNA is TGCGCCAGCAGCCAAGAAGGAGGAGCGGGAGTTACCAATGAGCAGTTCTTC.

The CDR3 sequence: CASERNTEAFF. The CDR3 DNA reads as TGTGCCAGTGAGAGGAACACTGAAGCTTTCTTT. The J gene is TRBJ1-1, the V gene TRBV7-9; the D is unclear. In germline, CDR1 is SEHNR, CDR2 FQNEAQ (reference sequence). There are 11 residues in the CDR3. The V end was cut by 9 bases, the J end by 1 base, with 6 bases between.

The chain uses TRBV6-1 and TRBJ2-4; a possible D gene is TRBD2 (6 bases). CDR1 and CDR2 from the germline V gene are MNHNS and SASEGT. The V and J ends lost 1 base and 8 bases respectively, with 12 bases between them. The CDR3 sequence is 14 residues long. In DNA form, the CDR3 reads TGTGCCAGCAGTGAAGGGGAGGAGGCGGACATTCAGTACTTC. It is translated as CASSEGEEADIQYF.

The chain couples TRBV10-3 to TRBJ2-7; D remains ambiguous. Germline-derived CDR1 and CDR2 are ENHRY and SYGVKD. This CDR3 contains 13 residues. The ends were cut back, 4 bases at V and 0 bases at J, with 7 bases in the middle. The CDR3 here is CAISAEDSYEQYF. CDR3 DNA sequence: TGTGCCATCAGTGCCGAGGACTCCTACGAGCAGTACTTC.

The chain couples TRBV27 to TRBJ1-1; D perhaps matches TRBD1 (5 bases). Trimming left V 6 bases short and J 0 bases short, with 20 bases between. In germline, CDR1 is MNHEY, CDR2 SMNVEV (reference sequence). The CDR3 consists of 17 residues. The CDR3 nucleotides read TGTGCCAGCAGCCCCCGGACATCTGTTATTGTGAACACTGAAGCTTTCTTT. It codes for CASSPRTSVIVNTEAFF.

The J gene is TRBJ2-7, the V gene TRBV4-1; 10 bases agree with TRBD2. J was trimmed by 3 bases and V by 5 bases; bases with no gene match: 16. Per the germline V gene, CDR1 is MGHRA and CDR2 is YSYEKL. The CDR3 has 18 residues. This CDR3 is CASSYRASGRARIYEQYF. The CDR3 nucleotides are TGCGCCAGCAGCTATAGGGCGAGCGGGAGGGCCAGGATCTACGAGCAGTACTTC.

The J gene is TRBJ2-5, the V gene TRBV5-1; D uncertain. CDR1 is SGHRS and CDR2 is YFSETQ in the germline V gene. The CDR3 has 10 amino acids. The chain's CDR3 is CSFPHGTQYF. DNA of the CDR3: TGCTCCTTCCCACATGGGACCCAGTACTTC.

The V and J genes are TRBV28 and TRBJ2-7, with 15 positions matching TRBD2. The J segment lost 6 bases and the V segment lost 8 bases, leaving 20 bases of the junction unmatched. Germline V gene data show CDR1 as MDHEN and CDR2 as SYDVKM. The CDR3 spans 19 residues. CDR3 loop: CASWDGASGLAGGPREQYF. DNA for the CDR3: TGTGCCAGCTGGGACGGAGCCTCAGGACTAGCGGGAGGGCCGCGCGAGCAGTACTTC.

The chain joins TRBV9 to TRBJ1-2; the D gene is possibly TRBD1 (6 bases). The V gene's germline CDR1 is SGDLS and CDR2 YYNGEE. The CDR3 sequence is 14 residues long. V was shortened by 3 bases and J by 8 bases, with 17 bases between the two germline ends. CDR3: CASSGGGQGLGYTF. The CDR3 region has the DNA TGTGCCAGCAGCGGCGGGGGGCAGGGGCTCGGCTACACCTTC. Based on the CDR3 plus reference TRBV9 and TRBJ1-2, the full variable domain is DSGVTQTPKHLITATGQRVTLRCSPRSGDLSVYWYQQSLDQGLQFLIQYYNGEERAKGNILERFSAQQFPDLHSELNLSSLELGDSALYFCASSGGGQGLGYTFGSGTRLTVV.

CDR3 sequence reads: CASSLVPTGVSEETQYF. The DNA of the CDR3 is TGTGCCAGCAGCTTAGTACCGACGGGAGTATCAGAGGAGACCCAGTACTTC. The chain is built from TRBV7-9 and TRBJ2-5; TRBD2 might be the D (6 bases). Germline loops: CDR1 SEHNR, CDR2 FQNEAQ (reference sequence). The CDR3 covers 17 residues. The V end lost 1 base, the J end lost 5 bases, and 20 bases lay between the germline ends.